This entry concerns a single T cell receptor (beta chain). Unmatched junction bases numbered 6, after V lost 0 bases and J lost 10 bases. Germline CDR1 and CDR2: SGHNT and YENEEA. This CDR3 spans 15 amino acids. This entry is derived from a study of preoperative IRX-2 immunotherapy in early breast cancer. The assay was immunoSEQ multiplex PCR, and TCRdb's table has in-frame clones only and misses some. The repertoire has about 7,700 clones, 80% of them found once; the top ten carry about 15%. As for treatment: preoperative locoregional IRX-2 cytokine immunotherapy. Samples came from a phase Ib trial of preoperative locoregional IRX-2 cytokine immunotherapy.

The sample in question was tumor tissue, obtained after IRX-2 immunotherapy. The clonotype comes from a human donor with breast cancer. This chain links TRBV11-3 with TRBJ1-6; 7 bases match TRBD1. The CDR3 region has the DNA TGTGCCAGCAGCTTAGATCAGGGGGGATGGTCACCCCTCCACTTT. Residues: CASSLDQGGWSPLHF. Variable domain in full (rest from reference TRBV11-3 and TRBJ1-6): EAGVVQSPRYKIIEKKQPVAFWCNPISGHNTLYWYLQNLGQGPELLIRYENEEAVDDSQLPKDRFSAERLKGVDSTLKIQPAELGDSAVYLCASSLDQGGWSPLHFGNGTRLTVT.